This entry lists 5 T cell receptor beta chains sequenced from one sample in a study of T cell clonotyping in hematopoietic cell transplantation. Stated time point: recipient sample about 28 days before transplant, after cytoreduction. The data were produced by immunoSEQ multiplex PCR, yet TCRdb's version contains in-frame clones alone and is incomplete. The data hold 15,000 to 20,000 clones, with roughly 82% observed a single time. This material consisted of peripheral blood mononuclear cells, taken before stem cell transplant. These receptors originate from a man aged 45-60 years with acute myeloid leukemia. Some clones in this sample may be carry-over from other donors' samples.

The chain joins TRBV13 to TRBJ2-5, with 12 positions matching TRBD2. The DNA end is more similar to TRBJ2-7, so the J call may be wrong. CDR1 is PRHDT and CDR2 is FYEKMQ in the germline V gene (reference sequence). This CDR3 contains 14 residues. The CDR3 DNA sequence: TGTGCCAGCAGCGCTAGCGGGGGGGCCTCCGAGCAGTACTTC. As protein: CASSASGGASEQYF.

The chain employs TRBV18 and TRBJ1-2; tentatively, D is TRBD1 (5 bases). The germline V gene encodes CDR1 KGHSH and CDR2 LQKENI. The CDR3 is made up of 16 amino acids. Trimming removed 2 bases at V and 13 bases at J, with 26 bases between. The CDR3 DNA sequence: TGTGCCAGCTCACCAAAATTGCAGGGCCCACGATTTAGCAGCACCTTC. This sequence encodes CASSPKLQGPRFSSTF.

CDR3 residues: CASSYWTGSYEQYF. CDR3 nucleotides: TGCGCCAGCAGCTACTGGACAGGCTCCTACGAGCAGTACTTC. The chain uses TRBV4-1 and TRBJ2-7; 7 nucleotides match TRBD1. The CDR3 covers 14 residues. V shed 5 bases and J 0 bases; nucleotides not matched to a gene: 4. Germline V gene lookup returns CDR1 MGHRA and CDR2 YSYEKL.

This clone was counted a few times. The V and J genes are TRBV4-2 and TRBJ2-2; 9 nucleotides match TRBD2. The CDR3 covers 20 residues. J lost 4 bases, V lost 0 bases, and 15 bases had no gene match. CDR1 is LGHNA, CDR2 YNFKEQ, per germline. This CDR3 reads CASSQDFLGGGVVGTGELFF. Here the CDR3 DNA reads TGTGCCAGCAGCCAAGACTTCTTAGGCGGGGGGGTGGTCGGCACCGGGGAGCTGTTTTTT.

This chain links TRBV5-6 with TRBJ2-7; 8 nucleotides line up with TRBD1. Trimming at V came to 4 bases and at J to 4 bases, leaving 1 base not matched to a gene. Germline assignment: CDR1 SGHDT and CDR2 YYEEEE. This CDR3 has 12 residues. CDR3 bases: TGTGCCAGCAGCACAGGGGGTTACGAGCAGTACTTC. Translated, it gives CASSTGGYEQYF. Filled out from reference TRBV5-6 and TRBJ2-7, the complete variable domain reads DAGVTQSPTHLIKTRGQQVTLRCSPKSGHDTVSWYQQALGQGPQFIFQYYEEEERQRGNFPDRFSGHQFPNYSSELNVNALLLGDSALYLCASSTGGYEQYFGPGTRLTVT.